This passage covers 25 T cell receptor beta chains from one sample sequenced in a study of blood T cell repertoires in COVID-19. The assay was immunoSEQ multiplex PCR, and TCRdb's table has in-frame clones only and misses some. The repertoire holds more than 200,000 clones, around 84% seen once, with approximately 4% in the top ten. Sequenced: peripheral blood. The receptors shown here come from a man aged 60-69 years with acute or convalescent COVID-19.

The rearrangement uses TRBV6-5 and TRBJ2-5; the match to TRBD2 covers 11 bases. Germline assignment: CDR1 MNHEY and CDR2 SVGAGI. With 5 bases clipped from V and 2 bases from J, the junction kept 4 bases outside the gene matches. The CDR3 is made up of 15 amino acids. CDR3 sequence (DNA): TGTGCCAGCAGTAGACTAGCGGGGCAACAAGAGACCCAGTACTTC. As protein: CASSRLAGQQETQYF.

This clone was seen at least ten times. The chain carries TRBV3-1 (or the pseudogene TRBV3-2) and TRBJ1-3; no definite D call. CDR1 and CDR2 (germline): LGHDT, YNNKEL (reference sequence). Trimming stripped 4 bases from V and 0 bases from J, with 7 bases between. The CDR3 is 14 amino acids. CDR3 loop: CASSPFGSGNTIYF. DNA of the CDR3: TGTGCCAGCAGCCCCTTCGGCTCTGGAAACACCATATATTTT.

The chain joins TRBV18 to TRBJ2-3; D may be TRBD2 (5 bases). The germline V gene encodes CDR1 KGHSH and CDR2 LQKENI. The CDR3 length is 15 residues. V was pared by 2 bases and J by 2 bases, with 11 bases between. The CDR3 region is CASSPGNGNTDTQYF. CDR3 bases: TGTGCCAGCTCACCAGGGAACGGGAACACAGATACGCAGTATTTT.

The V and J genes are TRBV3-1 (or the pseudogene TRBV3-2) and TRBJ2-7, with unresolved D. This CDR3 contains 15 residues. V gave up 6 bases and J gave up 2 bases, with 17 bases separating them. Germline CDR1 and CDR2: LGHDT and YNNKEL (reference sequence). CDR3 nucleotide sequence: TGTGCCAGCAGTCCCGCCCTTGCTACGGCCTACGAGCAGTACTTC. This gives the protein CASSPALATAYEQYF.

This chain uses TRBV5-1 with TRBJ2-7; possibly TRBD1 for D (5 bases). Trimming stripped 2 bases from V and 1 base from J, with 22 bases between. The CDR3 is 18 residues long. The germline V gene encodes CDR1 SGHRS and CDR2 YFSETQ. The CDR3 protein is CASSLNSPSRVGSYEQYF. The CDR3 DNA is TGCGCCAGCAGCTTAAATTCGCCGTCCAGGGTAGGTTCCTACGAGCAGTACTTC.

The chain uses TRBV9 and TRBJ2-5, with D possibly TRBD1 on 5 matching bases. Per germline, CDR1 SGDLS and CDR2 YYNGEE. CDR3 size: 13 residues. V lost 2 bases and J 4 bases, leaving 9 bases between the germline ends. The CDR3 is CASSVGPGETQYF. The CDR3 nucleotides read TGTGCCAGCAGCGTGGGGCCTGGAGAGACCCAGTACTTC.

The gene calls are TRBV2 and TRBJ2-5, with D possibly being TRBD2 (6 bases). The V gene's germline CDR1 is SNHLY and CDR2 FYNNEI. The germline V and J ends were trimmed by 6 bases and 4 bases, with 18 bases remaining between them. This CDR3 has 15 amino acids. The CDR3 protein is CASSDSPGVGETQYF. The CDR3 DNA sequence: TGTGCCAGCAGCGACTCGCCGGGGGTCGGAGAGACCCAGTACTTC. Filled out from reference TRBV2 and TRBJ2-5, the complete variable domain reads EPEVTQTPSHQVTQMGQEVILRCVPISNHLYFYWYRQILGQKVEFLVSFYNNEISEKSEIFDDQFSVERPDGSNFTLKIRSTKLEDSAMYFCASSDSPGVGETQYFGPGTRLLVL.

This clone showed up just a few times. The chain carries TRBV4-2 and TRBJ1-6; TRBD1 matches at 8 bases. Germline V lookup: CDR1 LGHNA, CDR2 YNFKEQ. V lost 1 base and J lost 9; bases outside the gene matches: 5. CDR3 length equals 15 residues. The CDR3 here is CASSQVQGASSPLHF. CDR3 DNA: TGTGCCAGCAGCCAAGTTCAGGGGGCGAGTTCACCCCTCCACTTT.

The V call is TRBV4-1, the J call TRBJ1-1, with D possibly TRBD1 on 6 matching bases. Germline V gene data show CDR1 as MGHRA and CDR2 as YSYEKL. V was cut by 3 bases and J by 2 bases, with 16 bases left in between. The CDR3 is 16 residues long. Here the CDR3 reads CASSQGWGGGNTEAFF. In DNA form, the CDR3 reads TGCGCCAGCAGCCAGGGGTGGGGGGGCGGCAACACTGAAGCTTTCTTT.

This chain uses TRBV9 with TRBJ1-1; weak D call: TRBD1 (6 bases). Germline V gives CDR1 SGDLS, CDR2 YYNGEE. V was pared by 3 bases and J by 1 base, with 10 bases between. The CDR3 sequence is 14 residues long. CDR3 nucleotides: TGTGCCAGCAGCGGAGTACAGGGGAACACTGAAGCTTTCTTT. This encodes CASSGVQGNTEAFF.

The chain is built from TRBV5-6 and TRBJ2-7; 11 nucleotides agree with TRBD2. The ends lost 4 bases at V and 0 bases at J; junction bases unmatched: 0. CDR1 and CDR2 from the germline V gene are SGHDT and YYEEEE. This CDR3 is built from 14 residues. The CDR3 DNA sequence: TGTGCCAGCAGCCTAGCGGGGGGCTCCTACGAGCAGTACTTC. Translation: CASSLAGGSYEQYF.

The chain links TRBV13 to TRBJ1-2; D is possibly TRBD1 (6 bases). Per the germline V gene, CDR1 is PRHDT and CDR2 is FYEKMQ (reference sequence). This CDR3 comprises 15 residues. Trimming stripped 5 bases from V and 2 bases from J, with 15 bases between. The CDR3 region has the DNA TGTGCCAGCAGCCCGACGGACAGCCTAAACTATGGCTACACCTTC. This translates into CASSPTDSLNYGYTF.

The CDR3 here is CAWRGRIQETQYF. DNA for the CDR3: TGTGCCTGGAGGGGCAGGATCCAAGAGACCCAGTACTTC. The chain employs TRBV30 and TRBJ2-5; D ambiguous. Germline values: CDR1 GTSNPN, CDR2 SVGIG (reference sequence). V was cut by 3 bases and J by 1 base, with 9 bases left in between. This CDR3 region has 13 residues.

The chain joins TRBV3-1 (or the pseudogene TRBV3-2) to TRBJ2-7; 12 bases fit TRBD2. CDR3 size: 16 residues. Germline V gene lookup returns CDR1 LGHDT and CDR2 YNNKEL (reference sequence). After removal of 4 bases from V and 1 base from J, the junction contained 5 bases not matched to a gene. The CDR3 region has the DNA TGTGCCAGCAGCCTGGGACTAGCGGGTCCTTCCTACGAGCAGTACTTC. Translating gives CASSLGLAGPSYEQYF.

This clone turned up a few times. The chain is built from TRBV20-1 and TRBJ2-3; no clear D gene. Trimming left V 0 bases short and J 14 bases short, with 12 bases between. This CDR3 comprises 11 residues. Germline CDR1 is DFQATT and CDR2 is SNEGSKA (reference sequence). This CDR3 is CSARESPRPYF. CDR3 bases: TGCAGTGCTAGAGAGTCTCCGCGCCCGTATTTT.

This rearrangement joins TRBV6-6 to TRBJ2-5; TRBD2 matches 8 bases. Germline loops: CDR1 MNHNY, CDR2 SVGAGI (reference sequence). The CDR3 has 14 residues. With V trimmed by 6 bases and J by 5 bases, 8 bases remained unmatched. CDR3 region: CASSFSAGVETQYF. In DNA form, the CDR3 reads TGTGCCAGCAGCTTCTCAGCGGGAGTCGAGACCCAGTACTTC.

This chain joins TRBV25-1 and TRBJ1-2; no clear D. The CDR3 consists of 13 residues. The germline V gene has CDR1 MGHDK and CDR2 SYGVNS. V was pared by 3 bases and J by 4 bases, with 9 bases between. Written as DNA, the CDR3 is TGTGCCAGCAGTGACGGGGTTGGCTATGGCTACACCTTC. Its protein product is CASSDGVGYGYTF.

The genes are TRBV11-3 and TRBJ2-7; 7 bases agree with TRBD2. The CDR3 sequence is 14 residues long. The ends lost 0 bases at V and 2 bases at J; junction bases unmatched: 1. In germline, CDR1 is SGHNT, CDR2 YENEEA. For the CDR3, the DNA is TGTGCCAGCAGCTTAGAAGCGGGGCCCTACGAGCAGTACTTC. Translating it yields CASSLEAGPYEQYF.

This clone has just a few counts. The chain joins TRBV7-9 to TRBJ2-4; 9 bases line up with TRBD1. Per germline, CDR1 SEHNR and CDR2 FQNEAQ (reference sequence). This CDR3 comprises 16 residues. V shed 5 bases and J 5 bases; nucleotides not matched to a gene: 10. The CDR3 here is CASSLFLGQGENIQYF. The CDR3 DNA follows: TGTGCCAGCAGCCTATTCCTGGGACAGGGAGAAAACATTCAGTACTTC. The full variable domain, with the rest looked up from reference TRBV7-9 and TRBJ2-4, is DTGVSQNPRHKITKRGQNVTFRCDPISEHNRLYWYRQTLGQGPEFLTYFQNEAQLEKSRLLSDRFSAERPKGSFSTLEIQRTEQGDSAMYLCASSLFLGQGENIQYFGAGTRLSVL.

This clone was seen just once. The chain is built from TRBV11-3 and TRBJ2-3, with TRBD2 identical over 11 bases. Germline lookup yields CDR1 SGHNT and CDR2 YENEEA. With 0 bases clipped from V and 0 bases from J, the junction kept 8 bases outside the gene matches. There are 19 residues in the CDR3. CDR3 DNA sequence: TGTGCCAGCAGCTTAGATCGGGCTAGCGGGAGGTTGAGCACAGATACGCAGTATTTT. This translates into CASSLDRASGRLSTDTQYF. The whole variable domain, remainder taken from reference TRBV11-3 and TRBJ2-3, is EAGVVQSPRYKIIEKKQPVAFWCNPISGHNTLYWYLQNLGQGPELLIRYENEEAVDDSQLPKDRFSAERLKGVDSTLKIQPAELGDSAVYLCASSLDRASGRLSTDTQYFGPGTRLTVL.

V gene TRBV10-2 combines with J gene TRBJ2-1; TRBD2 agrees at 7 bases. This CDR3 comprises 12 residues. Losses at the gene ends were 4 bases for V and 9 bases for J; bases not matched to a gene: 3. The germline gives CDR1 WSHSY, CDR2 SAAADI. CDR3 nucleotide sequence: TGCGCCAGCAGTGTTCCTAGCGGTGAGCAGTTCTTC. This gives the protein CASSVPSGEQFF.

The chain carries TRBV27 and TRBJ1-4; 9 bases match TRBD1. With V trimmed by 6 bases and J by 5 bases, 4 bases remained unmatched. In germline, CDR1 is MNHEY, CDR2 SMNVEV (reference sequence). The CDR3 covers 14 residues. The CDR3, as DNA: TGTGCCAGCAGGGACAGGGGCCTGAATGAAAAACTGTTTTTT. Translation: CASRDRGLNEKLFF.

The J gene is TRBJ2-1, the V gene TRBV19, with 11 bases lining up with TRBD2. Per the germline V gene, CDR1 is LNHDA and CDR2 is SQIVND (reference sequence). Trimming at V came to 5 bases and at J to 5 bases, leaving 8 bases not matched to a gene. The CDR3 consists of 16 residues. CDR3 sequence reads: CASSFRTSGLNNEQFF. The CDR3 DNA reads TGTGCCAGTAGTTTCCGGACTAGCGGGTTAAACAATGAGCAGTTCTTC.

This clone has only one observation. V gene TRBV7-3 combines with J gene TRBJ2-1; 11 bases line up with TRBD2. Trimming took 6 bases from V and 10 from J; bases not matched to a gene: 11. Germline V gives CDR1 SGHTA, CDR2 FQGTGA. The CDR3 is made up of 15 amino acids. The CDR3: CASSVFSGRGFEQFF. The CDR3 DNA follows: TGTGCCAGCAGTGTCTTTAGCGGGAGGGGGTTCGAGCAGTTCTTC.

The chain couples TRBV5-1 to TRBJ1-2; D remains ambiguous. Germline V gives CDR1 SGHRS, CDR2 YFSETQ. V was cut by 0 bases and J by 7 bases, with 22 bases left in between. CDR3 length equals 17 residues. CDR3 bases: TGCGCCAGCAGCTTGGGTTTCGTCCCTGGGCGTCAAGGTGGCTACACCTTC. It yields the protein CASSLGFVPGRQGGYTF.